Listed below are T cell receptor beta chains from one sample, sequenced in a study of CD8 T cells in ankylosing spondylitis. TCRdb reanalysed the 5' RACE reads using MiXCR and keeps one entry per CDR3 protein. The table includes 90,000 to 100,000 distinct CDR3 sequences, 7.5% to 9% detected once. The sample was blood, either unsorted or a sorted T cell fraction (not recorded which). These receptors were collected from a male donor with ankylosing spondylitis or in good health (not recorded which). The CDR3 runs from the conserved cysteine through the conserved F or W. A D gene is named only where the DNA matches it firmly. Only part of the rows carry a size: once, few, many, or a class if the clone is expanded.

D: -
J: TRBJ1-2
size: many
V: TRBV20-1
DNA: TGCAGTGCTCGTCGGACAGCGGGCTATGGCTACACCTTC
CDR3: CSARRTAGYGYTF

D: TRBD1
J: TRBJ1-5
size: many
V: TRBV19
DNA: TGTGCCAGTGCGACAGGGATCAGCCAGCCCCAGCATTTT
CDR3: CASATGISQPQHF

D: -
J: TRBJ2-3
size: few
V: TRBV10-3
DNA: TGTGCCATCATGACGGGTAGCACAGATACGCAGTATTTT
CDR3: CAIMTGSTDTQYF

D: TRBD1
J: TRBJ2-7
size: many
V: TRBV7-2
DNA: TGTGCCAGCAGCATCCGGACAGGGGGCTCCTACGAGCAGTACTTC
CDR3: CASSIRTGGSYEQYF

D: -
J: TRBJ2-3
size: many
V: TRBV29-1
DNA: TGCAGCGTTGAAGATTGGGTCGAAAGAGACTGGAACACAGATACGCAGTATTTT
CDR3: CSVEDWVERDWNTDTQYF

D: -
J: TRBJ1-1
size: many
V: TRBV29-1
DNA: TGCAGCGTTGTTCCGATGAACACTGAAGCTTTCTTT
CDR3: CSVVPMNTEAFF

D: -
J: TRBJ2-7
size: many
V: TRBV12-3/TRBV12-4
DNA: TGTGCCAGCAGTTTCCTTTTCTACGAGCAGTACTTC
CDR3: CASSFLFYEQYF

D: -
J: TRBJ2-5
size: few
V: TRBV6-2/TRBV6-3
DNA: TGTGCCAGCAGTTCCCACTTCGGGGGCGAAGAGACCCAGTACTTC
CDR3: CASSSHFGGEETQYF

D: -
J: TRBJ2-5
size: many
V: TRBV6-5
DNA: TGTGCCAGCAGTTACCTGGGATCTCAAGAGACCCAGTACTTC
CDR3: CASSYLGSQETQYF

D: -
J: TRBJ2-1
size: few
V: TRBV5-1
DNA: TGCGCCAGCAGCTTGGGACTCCTTAGCAGCAATGAGCGGTTCTTC
CDR3: CASSLGLLSSNERFF

D: -
J: TRBJ2-7
size: few
V: TRBV6-2/TRBV6-3
DNA: TGTGCCAGCAGCCCCACTGGTGGGGAGCAGTACTTC
CDR3: CASSPTGGEQYF

D: TRBD1
J: TRBJ2-2
size: many
V: TRBV20-1
DNA: TGCAGTGCAGGAGGTGGGACAGGAGGAACCGGGGAGCTGTTTTTT
CDR3: CSAGGGTGGTGELFF

D: -
J: TRBJ1-2
size: many
V: TRBV18
DNA: TGTGCCAGCTCAACAGGGTCGGTGAACTATGGCTACACCTTC
CDR3: CASSTGSVNYGYTF

D: -
J: TRBJ2-2
size: many
V: TRBV4-2
DNA: TGTGCCAGCAGCCAGCTCGAGGGTTCACCCGGGGAGCTGTTTTTT
CDR3: CASSQLEGSPGELFF

D: -
J: TRBJ2-3
size: few
V: TRBV4-1
DNA: TGCGCCAGCAGCCAAGGAAACGGCAGGGGTGAAAATACGCAGTATTTT
CDR3: CASSQGNGRGENTQYF

D: -
J: TRBJ2-2
size: many
V: TRBV15
DNA: TGTGCCACCATTGGGGAGGACACCGGGGAGCTGTTTTTT
CDR3: CATIGEDTGELFF

D: -
J: TRBJ2-7
size: many
V: TRBV27
DNA: TGTGCCAGCAGTTTATTGGCCATTGCCGGCGAGCAGTACTTC
CDR3: CASSLLAIAGEQYF

D: -
J: TRBJ1-3
size: many
V: TRBV3-1
DNA: TGTGCCAGCAGCTTAGGACGGACTAGCTCTGGAAACACCATATATTTT
CDR3: CASSLGRTSSGNTIYF

D: -
J: TRBJ1-5
size: many
V: TRBV15
DNA: TGTGCCACCAGCAGAAGAGGGGCTGGACGCAATCAGCCCCAGCATTTT
CDR3: CATSRRGAGRNQPQHF

D: -
J: TRBJ1-6
size: many
V: TRBV11-2
DNA: TGTGCCAGCAGCTTAGAGGGAGAGAGGTCACCCCTCCACTTT
CDR3: CASSLEGERSPLHF

D: TRBD1
J: TRBJ2-1
size: many
V: TRBV7-9
DNA: TGTGCCAGCAGCTTAGGGGACAGGGACTTTAATGAGCAGTTCTTC
CDR3: CASSLGDRDFNEQFF

D: TRBD2
J: TRBJ2-1
size: -
V: TRBV11-3
DNA: TGTGCCAGCAGCTTAGACCCGGGAGGGCACAATGAGCAGTTCTTC
CDR3: CASSLDPGGHNEQFF

D: -
J: TRBJ2-5
size: -
V: TRBV7-9
DNA: TGTGCCAGCAGGCCCGACCCTACAGGGACGGAGACCCAGTACTTC
CDR3: CASRPDPTGTETQYF

D: -
J: TRBJ2-5
size: many
V: TRBV18
DNA: TGTGCCAGCTCACCACGTTACAGGGATTATGAGACCCAGTACTTC
CDR3: CASSPRYRDYETQYF

D: -
J: TRBJ1-6
size: few
V: TRBV5-4
DNA: TGTGCCAGCAGCTCTCCCACAGGGACCTATAATTCACCCCTCCACTTT
CDR3: CASSSPTGTYNSPLHF

D: TRBD2
J: TRBJ2-1
size: few
V: TRBV7-9
DNA: TGTGCCAGCAGCTCACCAACTAGCGGGAGCCTCAATGAGCAGTTCTTC
CDR3: CASSSPTSGSLNEQFF

D: -
J: TRBJ2-1
size: many
V: TRBV4-3
DNA: TGCGCCAGCAGCCAAGATGGCGGACCCTACAATGAGCAGTTCTTC
CDR3: CASSQDGGPYNEQFF

D: TRBD1
J: TRBJ2-3
size: many
V: TRBV7-2
DNA: TGTGCCAGCAGCGACAGGGCCCGCACAGATACGCAGTATTTT
CDR3: CASSDRARTDTQYF

D: -
J: TRBJ2-7
size: -
V: TRBV7-3
DNA: TGTGCCAGCAGCTTAATGGTCGGGTACGAGCAGTACTTC
CDR3: CASSLMVGYEQYF

D: -
J: TRBJ2-7
size: -
V: TRBV6-1
DNA: TGTGCCAGCAGTCCCACTTCCTTTGGCTACGAGCAGTACTTC
CDR3: CASSPTSFGYEQYF

D: TRBD1
J: TRBJ1-5
size: many
V: TRBV29-1
DNA: TGCAGCGTAGTGACAGGGGGCGATCAGCCCCAGCATTTT
CDR3: CSVVTGGDQPQHF